These T cell receptor beta chains were read from a single sample in a study of shared clonotypes between healthy human individuals. Assay used: immunoSEQ multiplex PCR; TCRdb lists only in-frame clones, some missing. This table holds about 800,000 clones, 95% to 97% found once. Sample: naive CD8+ T cells sorted from blood. These receptors were taken from a man aged 25-45 years in good health. Both conserved end residues are part of each CDR3. The D gene is left open where the match is weak. For some rows the clone size is stated as once, few or many, or as a class when expanded; others skip it.

>TRBV5-4|TRBJ1-1|16|TRBD1|NA
CASSLETGVGSTEAFF
TGTGCCAGCAGCCTAGAAACAGGGGTAGGGAGCACTGAAGCTTTCTTT
>TRBV4-1|TRBJ2-1|17|NA|NA
CASSQEDHTGAYNEQFF
TGCGCCAGCAGCCAAGAAGACCATACCGGTGCCTACAATGAGCAGTTCTTC
>TRBV5-6|TRBJ2-7|15|TRBD1|NA
CASSATGTGIYEQYF
TGTGCCAGCAGCGCAACCGGGACAGGAATCTACGAGCAGTACTTC
>TRBV19|TRBJ2-7|15|TRBD1|NA
CASSAGQGGSYEQYF
TGTGCCAGTAGCGCCGGACAGGGAGGCTCCTACGAGCAGTACTTC
>TRBV11-2|TRBJ2-4|14|NA|NA
CASEGLFGKNIQYF
TGTGCCAGTGAGGGGCTATTTGGGAAAAACATTCAGTACTTC
>TRBV29-1|TRBJ2-2|13|NA|NA
CSVFPTNTGELFF
TGCAGCGTTTTCCCTACGAACACCGGGGAGCTGTTTTTT
>TRBV9|TRBJ2-7|14|NA|NA
CASSPGPRYYEQYF
TGTGCCAGCAGCCCGGGGCCCCGTTACTACGAGCAGTACTTC
>TRBV18|TRBJ2-2|16|TRBD2|NA
CASSPATSGRPGELFF
TGTGCCAGCTCACCTGCGACTAGCGGGAGGCCCGGGGAGCTGTTTTTT
>TRBV25-1|TRBJ2-7|14|TRBD1|NA
CASSLTGTGYEQYF
TGTGCCAGCAGTCTCACCGGGACAGGCTACGAGCAGTACTTC
>TRBV7-8|TRBJ1-1|18|TRBD1|NA
CASSLARGTGFWNTEAFF
TGTGCCAGCAGCTTAGCGAGAGGGACAGGGTTTTGGAACACTGAAGCTTTCTTT
>TRBV28|TRBJ2-3|15|TRBD1|NA
CASSQDRGRRDTQYF
TGTGCCAGCAGCCAAGACAGGGGGCGGAGAGATACGCAGTATTTT
>TRBV7-9|TRBJ1-5|13|NA|NA
CASSLGGGQPQHF
TGTGCCAGCAGCTTAGGGGGAGGGCAGCCCCAGCATTTT
>TRBV7-9|TRBJ1-4|13|NA|NA
CASSLSSNPKLFF
TGTGCCAGCAGCTTATCAAGTAATCCAAAACTGTTTTTT
>TRBV7-9|TRBJ2-2|18|TRBD2|NA
CASSHRTSATSNTGELFF
TGTGCCAGCAGCCACCGGACTAGCGCGACTTCGAACACCGGGGAGCTGTTTTTT
>TRBV15|TRBJ2-7|16|NA|NA
CATSTRTGRFSYEQYF
TGTGCCACCAGCACCAGGACGGGCAGATTCTCCTACGAGCAGTACTTC
>TRBV13|TRBJ2-7|12|NA|NA
CASAIGRNEQYF
TGTGCCAGCGCCATAGGACGGAACGAGCAGTACTTC
>TRBV7-9|TRBJ2-5|16|TRBD2|NA
CASSFPLAGVDETQYF
TGTGCCAGCAGCTTCCCCCTAGCGGGAGTTGACGAGACCCAGTACTTC
>TRBV7-9|TRBJ2-1|15|TRBD2|NA
CAVPGTSGLNDEQFF
TGTGCCGTTCCCGGGACTAGCGGGCTTAACGATGAGCAGTTCTTC
>TRBV5-6|TRBJ1-5|13|TRBD1|NA
CASSLGGGQPQHF
TGTGCCAGCAGCTTAGGGGGCGGTCAGCCCCAGCATTTT
>TRBV28|TRBJ2-7|14|NA|once
CASNAKDRAYEQYF
TGTGCCAGCAACGCGAAGGACAGAGCCTACGAGCAGTACTTC
>TRBV28|TRBJ2-1|13|NA|NA
CASSFRLNNEQFF
TGTGCCAGCAGTTTTAGACTAAACAATGAGCAGTTCTTC
>TRBV27|TRBJ2-2|15|TRBD2|NA
CASSFWLAGPGELFF
TGTGCCAGCAGTTTTTGGCTAGCGGGGCCTGGGGAGCTGTTTTTT
>TRBV7-3|TRBJ2-7|13|TRBD2|NA
CASSQTSGGEQYF
TGTGCCAGCAGCCAGACTAGCGGGGGCGAGCAGTACTTC
>TRBV6-5|TRBJ1-1|13|NA|NA
CASTDQANTEAFF
TGTGCCAGCACCGACCAGGCGAACACTGAAGCTTTCTTT
>TRBV7-9|TRBJ2-5|11|NA|NA
CASSSVGTQYF
TGTGCCAGCAGCTCCGTGGGGACCCAGTACTTC
>TRBV11-2|TRBJ2-1|15|TRBD2|NA
CASSRTGTSGRMQFF
TGTGCCAGCAGCAGAACCGGGACTAGCGGGAGAATGCAGTTCTTC
>TRBV28|TRBJ2-1|16|TRBD2|NA
CASSLKREGKYNEQFF
TGTGCCAGCAGCCTAAAGCGGGAGGGCAAATACAATGAGCAGTTCTTC
>TRBV29-1|TRBJ2-5|15|TRBD2|NA
CSVEIAGDTAETQYF
TGCAGCGTGGAGATAGCGGGAGACACGGCAGAGACCCAGTACTTC
>TRBV28|TRBJ2-3|15|NA|NA
CANPRPTPPTDTQYF
TGTGCCAACCCGAGGCCTACGCCGCCCACAGATACGCAGTATTTT